The subject of this entry is one T cell receptor beta chain. What it binds is unknown. This sample was included in a study of blood T cells in healthy people across ages. Findings of the study overall: Versus aged donors, long-lived donors had higher diversity and more naive CD4+ cells.

PCR was performed a second time for about 6 to 12 cycles using a sample-barcoded 5' primer and a J-beta primer mix. MiXCR, run by TCRdb on the 5' RACE reads, gives a single entry per CDR3 protein. The data hold over 300,000 distinct CDR3 sequences, with about 49% observed a single time. This CDR3 is built from 17 residues. Germline loops: CDR1 LNHNV, CDR2 YYDKDF (reference sequence). J lost 3 bases, V lost 0 bases, and 7 bases had no gene match. This chain connects TRBV15 to TRBJ1-5, with 8 bases matching TRBD1. This receptor was identified in a man between 60 and 75 years old in good health. Specimen: blood. CDR3 protein: CATSRDPGQGHNQPQHF. In DNA form, the CDR3 reads TGTGCCACCAGCAGAGATCCAGGACAGGGACACAATCAGCCCCAGCATTTT. The complete variable domain, with remaining parts taken from reference TRBV15 and TRBJ1-5, reads DAMVIQNPRYQVTQFGKPVTLSCSQTLNHNVMYWYQQKSSQAPKLLFHYYDKDFNNEADTPDNFQSRRPNTSFCFLDIRSPGLGDTAMYLCATSRDPGQGHNQPQHFGDGTRLSIL.